These 20 T cell receptor beta chains share one sample of origin, sequenced in a study of cytomegalovirus exposure and HLA in healthy donors. In the PCR, 60 Vbeta and 13 Jbeta primers were used. Data came from immunoSEQ multiplex PCR; TCRdb stores just in-frame clones and leaves some out. The sample has some 130,000 clones, more than 80% seen once. The source material was PBMCs. All receptors come from a woman between 40 and 55 years old in good health and CMV-seropositive.

The table lists this clone with a count of one. The chain is built from TRBV5-4 and TRBJ1-2; possibly TRBD1 for D (6 bases). The CDR3 has 13 amino acids. Trimming cost V 4 bases and J 4 bases, with 11 bases left between them. CDR1 SGHNT and CDR2 YYREEE come from the germline V gene (reference sequence). The CDR3 bases are TGTGCCAGCAGCCGGGACACACCCTATGGCTACACCTTC. This encodes CASSRDTPYGYTF.

V gene TRBV2 combines with J gene TRBJ1-5; 9 bases align to TRBD1. The length of the CDR3 is 13 residues. Losses at the gene ends were 10 bases for V and 4 bases for J; bases not matched to a gene: 5. Germline V gene sequence: CDR1 SNHLY, CDR2 FYNNEI. CDR3 amino acids: CATQDRGNQPQHF. The CDR3, as DNA: TGTGCCACCCAGGACAGGGGTAATCAGCCCCAGCATTTT. Supplemented by reference TRBV2 and TRBJ1-5, the full variable domain reads EPEVTQTPSHQVTQMGQEVILRCVPISNHLYFYWYRQILGQKVEFLVSFYNNEISEKSEIFDDQFSVERPDGSNFTLKIRSTKLEDSAMYFCATQDRGNQPQHFGDGTRLSIL.

The V gene is TRBV18, the J gene TRBJ1-5; 7 nucleotides line up with TRBD1. With V trimmed by 3 bases and J by 7 bases, 9 bases remained unmatched. The CDR3 spans 15 residues. Germline V gives CDR1 KGHSH, CDR2 LQKENI. CDR3 protein: CASSPPGTEAQPQHF. The DNA for the CDR3 is TGTGCCAGCTCACCTCCCGGGACAGAAGCGCAGCCCCAGCATTTT.

This chain uses TRBV11-3 with TRBJ2-7, with 7 bases fitting TRBD1. Trimming at V came to 3 bases and at J to 3 bases, leaving 17 bases not matched to a gene. The germline V gene encodes CDR1 SGHNT and CDR2 YENEEA. The CDR3 length is 18 residues. The CDR3 loop reads CASSFDRVGRYGRYEQYF. The CDR3 DNA is TGTGCCAGCAGCTTCGACAGGGTAGGACGGTATGGGCGCTACGAGCAGTACTTC.

This chain joins TRBV6-5 and TRBJ1-1; possibly TRBD1 for D (5 bases). CDR3 length: 11 residues. Germline V CDR1 and CDR2: MNHEY, SVGAGI. V lost 7 bases, J lost 5 bases, and 8 bases lay in between. CDR3 in DNA: TGTGCCAGCACCTCAGGGACTGAAGCTTTCTTT. It specifies CASTSGTEAFF.

The chain recombines TRBV9 with TRBJ1-6; D gene ambiguous. The CDR3 consists of 15 residues. Trimming stripped 3 bases from V and 6 bases from J, with 13 bases between. In germline, CDR1 is SGDLS, CDR2 YYNGEE. CDR3 nucleotide sequence: TGTGCCAGCAGCGACCTAGGTGGGTCTAATTCACCCCTCCACTTT. It is translated as CASSDLGGSNSPLHF.

The sample holds a few counts of this clone. V is TRBV9 and J is TRBJ2-6; TRBD2 aligns across 9 bases. CDR1 SGDLS and CDR2 YYNGEE come from the germline V gene. Trimming took 3 bases from V and 0 from J; bases not matched to a gene: 13. The CDR3 extends over 20 amino acids. The CDR3 loop reads CASSARISGSASSGANVLTF. As DNA, the CDR3 is TGTGCCAGCAGCGCCAGAATTAGCGGGAGCGCCAGCTCTGGGGCCAACGTCCTGACTTTC.

The V call is TRBV18, the J call TRBJ2-7, with TRBD2 matching 8 bases. Germline V gene lookup returns CDR1 KGHSH and CDR2 LQKENI. The CDR3 loop spans 13 amino acids. The ends lost 2 bases at V and 6 bases at J; junction bases unmatched: 3. CDR3 sequence reads: CASSPVGGGEQYF. CDR3 bases: TGTGCCAGCTCACCAGTCGGGGGGGGCGAGCAGTACTTC.

This sequence joins TRBV10-1 and TRBJ1-2; perhaps TRBD1 as D (6 bases). The CDR3 loop spans 13 amino acids. Germline CDR1 reads WNHNN; CDR2 reads SYGVQD (reference sequence). Between the trimmed V and J ends, which lost 4 bases and 3 bases, there was a span of 9 bases. The CDR3 coding sequence is TGCGCCAGCAGTGGAAACAGGGACTATGGCTACACCTTC. Translating gives CASSGNRDYGYTF.

This chain joins TRBV4-2 and TRBJ2-1; no reliable D call. This CDR3 has 15 amino acids. Germline CDR1 LGHNA, CDR2 YNFKEQ. V was pared by 0 bases and J by 5 bases, with 11 bases between. The CDR3 region is CASSQEGVHNNEQFF. The CDR3 DNA reads TGTGCCAGCAGCCAAGAAGGAGTCCATAACAATGAGCAGTTCTTC.

The gene calls are TRBV6-5 and TRBJ2-7, with 7 bases that match TRBD1. V shed 0 bases and J 5 bases; nucleotides not matched to a gene: 7. Germline CDR1 reads MNHEY; CDR2 reads SVGAGI. The CDR3 is made up of 15 amino acids. This chain's CDR3 is CASSYSVTGEHEQYF. CDR3 coding DNA: TGTGCCAGCAGTTACTCAGTAACAGGGGAGCACGAGCAGTACTTC.

V gene TRBV6-5 combines with J gene TRBJ2-7; D is unclear. The CDR3 consists of 11 residues. Trimming shortened V by 5 bases and J by 3 bases, and 5 bases separated the two germline ends. Per the germline V gene, CDR1 is MNHEY and CDR2 is SVGAGI. CDR3 residues: CASSGNYEQYF. DNA for the CDR3: TGTGCCAGCAGTGGCAACTACGAGCAGTACTTC.

This chain connects TRBV2 to TRBJ1-6; 9 bases agree with TRBD1. Germline loops: CDR1 SNHLY, CDR2 FYNNEI. The junction had 13 bases not matched to a gene; V was cut back by 4 bases and J by 9 bases. This CDR3 spans 17 amino acids. Written as DNA, the CDR3 is TGTGCCAGCAGTGGCACAACTTGGACAGGGGAGACTTCACCCCTCCACTTT. Translated: CASSGTTWTGETSPLHF. Filled out from reference TRBV2 and TRBJ1-6, the complete variable domain reads EPEVTQTPSHQVTQMGQEVILRCVPISNHLYFYWYRQILGQKVEFLVSFYNNEISEKSEIFDDQFSVERPDGSNFTLKIRSTKLEDSAMYFCASSGTTWTGETSPLHFGNGTRLTVT.

CDR3 loop: CASSHTGYEQYF. For the CDR3, the DNA is TGTGCCAGCAGCCATACAGGTTACGAGCAGTACTTC. The chain carries TRBV6-5 and TRBJ2-7; a possible D gene is TRBD1 (5 bases). Deletions cut 6 bases from V and 4 bases from J, with 10 bases between. The CDR3 spans 12 residues. Germline V gene lookup returns CDR1 MNHEY and CDR2 SVGAGI.

The V call is TRBV5-6, the J call TRBJ1-2, with 8 bases identical to TRBD1. The CDR3 has 16 amino acids. V was pared by 0 bases and J by 2 bases, with 6 bases of the junction left unmatched. Germline V gene sequence: CDR1 SGHDT, CDR2 YYEEEE. The chain's CDR3 is CASSLAGTGYNYGYTF. In nucleotides, the CDR3 is TGTGCCAGCAGCTTGGCCGGGACAGGATACAACTATGGCTACACCTTC.

The CDR3 protein is CASSLDGDTDNEKLFF. The CDR3 DNA follows: TGTGCCAGCAGCTTAGACGGGGACACAGATAATGAAAAACTGTTTTTT. This chain links TRBV11-2 with TRBJ1-4; possible D gene TRBD1, 6 bases. The CDR3 is made up of 16 amino acids. From germline, CDR1 is SGHAT and CDR2 FQNNGV. V lost 0 bases to trimming and J lost 4 bases, with 12 bases between them.

This clone was observed a few times. V gene TRBV29-1 combines with J gene TRBJ2-7; D is unclear. Germline CDR1 reads SQVTM; CDR2 reads ANQGSEA. V lost 6 bases and J lost 3, with 9 bases in between. The CDR3 length is 11 residues. The DNA for the CDR3 is TGCAGCGTCGAATACAGCTACGAGCAGTACTTC. Translation: CSVEYSYEQYF.

This clone was recorded once. The V call is TRBV9, the J call TRBJ2-3; the match to TRBD2 covers 7 bases. After removal of 4 bases from V and 1 base from J, the junction contained 12 bases not matched to a gene. The CDR3 runs 17 residues. Germline V lookup: CDR1 SGDLS, CDR2 YYNGEE. CDR3 protein: CASSTPRTRPGTDTQYF. The CDR3 bases are TGTGCCAGCAGCACTCCCAGGACTAGGCCGGGCACAGATACGCAGTATTTT.

The rearrangement uses TRBV7-6 and TRBJ2-7; 8 nucleotides line up with TRBD1. The CDR3 is made up of 15 amino acids. Unmatched junction bases numbered 11, after V lost 5 bases and J lost 5 bases. Germline loops: CDR1 SGHVS, CDR2 FNYEAQ. CDR3 region: CASSLTGAILNEQYF. The CDR3 DNA sequence: TGTGCCAGCAGCCTGACAGGGGCTATTCTAAACGAGCAGTACTTC.

This clone was counted between two and nine times. The V call is TRBV2, the J call TRBJ2-7; 15 bases match TRBD2. The CDR3 loop spans 15 amino acids. CDR1 and CDR2 (germline): SNHLY, FYNNEI. The V segment lost 7 bases and the J segment 5 bases; nucleotides outside the gene matches: 6. This CDR3 is CASKWTSGRANEQYF. The CDR3, as DNA: TGTGCCAGCAAATGGACTAGCGGGAGGGCTAACGAGCAGTACTTC.